The text below deals with one T cell receptor (beta chain). The target antigen is unknown. The data stem from a study of cytomegalovirus exposure and HLA in healthy donors. Study-wide background: As an earlier analysis found, 150 million to 200 million T cells yielded around 110 million unique TCR beta sequences.

The CDR3 contains 14 residues. The V and J ends lost 2 bases and 7 bases, in that order; junction bases with no gene match: 3. Germline assignment: CDR1 SGHNT and CDR2 YYREEE (reference sequence). Study results and limitations: TRBV6-2, TRBV6-3 and some other V segments were excluded as indistinguishable. Later analysis reportedly placed an Asian-associated ancestry cluster below the roughly 630-donor mean in N-insertions. Among TCR sequences, most were rare, though some public TCRs appeared in many donors.

The PCR made use of 60 Vbeta and 13 Jbeta primers. Profiled with immunoSEQ multiplex PCR; TCRdb holds only in-frame clones, not every one. Of some 190,000 clones listed, about 9% are singletons. The receptor was isolated from a woman aged 30 to 39 in good health and CMV-seropositive. The sequenced material came from PBMCs. This chain connects TRBV5-4 to TRBJ1-4; 9 positions agree with TRBD1. This chain's CDR3 is CASSFDRGAEKLFF. The CDR3 DNA reads as TGTGCCAGCAGCTTTGACAGGGGGGCTGAAAAACTGTTTTTT.